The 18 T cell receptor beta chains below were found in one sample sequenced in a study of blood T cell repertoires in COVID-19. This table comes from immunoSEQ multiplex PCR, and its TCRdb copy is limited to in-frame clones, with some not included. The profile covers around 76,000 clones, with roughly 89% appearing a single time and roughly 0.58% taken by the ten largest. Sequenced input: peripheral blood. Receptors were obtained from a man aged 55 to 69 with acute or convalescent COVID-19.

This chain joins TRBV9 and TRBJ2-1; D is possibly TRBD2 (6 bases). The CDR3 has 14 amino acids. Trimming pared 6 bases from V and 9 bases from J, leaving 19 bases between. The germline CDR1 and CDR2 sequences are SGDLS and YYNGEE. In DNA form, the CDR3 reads TGTGCCAGCACCGTCGGACTAAGGTCTCCTGAGCAGTTCTTC. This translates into CASTVGLRSPEQFF. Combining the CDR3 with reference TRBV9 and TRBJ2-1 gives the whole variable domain DSGVTQTPKHLITATGQRVTLRCSPRSGDLSVYWYQQSLDQGLQFLIQYYNGEERAKGNILERFSAQQFPDLHSELNLSSLELGDSALYFCASTVGLRSPEQFFGPGTRLTVL.

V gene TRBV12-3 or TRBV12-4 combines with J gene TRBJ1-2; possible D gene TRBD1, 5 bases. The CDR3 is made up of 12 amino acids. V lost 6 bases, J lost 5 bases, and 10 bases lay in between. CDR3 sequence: CASRNRGYGYTF. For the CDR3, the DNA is TGTGCCAGCAGAAATAGGGGATATGGCTACACCTTC.

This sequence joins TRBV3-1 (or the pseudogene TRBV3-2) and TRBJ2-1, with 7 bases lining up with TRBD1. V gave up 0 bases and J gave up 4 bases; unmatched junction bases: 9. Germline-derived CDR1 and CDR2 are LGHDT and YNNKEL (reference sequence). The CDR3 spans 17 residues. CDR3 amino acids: CASSQEGTGALYNEQFF. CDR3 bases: TGTGCCAGCAGCCAAGAGGGAACAGGGGCGTTGTACAATGAGCAGTTCTTC.

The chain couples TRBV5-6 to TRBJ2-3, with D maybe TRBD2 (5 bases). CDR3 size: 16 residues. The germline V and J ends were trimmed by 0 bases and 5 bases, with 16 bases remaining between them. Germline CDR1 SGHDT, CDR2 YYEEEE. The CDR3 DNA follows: TGTGCCAGCAGCTTGGGACTCGGGGAATTGGGAGATACGCAGTATTTT. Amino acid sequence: CASSLGLGELGDTQYF.

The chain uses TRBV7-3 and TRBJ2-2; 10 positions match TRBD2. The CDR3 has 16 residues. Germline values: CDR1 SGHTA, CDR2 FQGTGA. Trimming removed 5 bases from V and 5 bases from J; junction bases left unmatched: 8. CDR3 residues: CASSPRTSGSTGELFF. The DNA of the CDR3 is TGTGCCAGCAGCCCTCGGACTAGCGGAAGTACCGGGGAGCTGTTTTTT.

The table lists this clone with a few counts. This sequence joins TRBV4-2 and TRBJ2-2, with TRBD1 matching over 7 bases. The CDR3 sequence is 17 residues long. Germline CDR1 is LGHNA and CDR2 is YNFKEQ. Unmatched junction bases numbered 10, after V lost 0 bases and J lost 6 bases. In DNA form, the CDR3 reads TGTGCCAGCAGCCAAGATTTAGGACAGGCTCACGCCGGGGAGCTGTTTTTT. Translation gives CASSQDLGQAHAGELFF.

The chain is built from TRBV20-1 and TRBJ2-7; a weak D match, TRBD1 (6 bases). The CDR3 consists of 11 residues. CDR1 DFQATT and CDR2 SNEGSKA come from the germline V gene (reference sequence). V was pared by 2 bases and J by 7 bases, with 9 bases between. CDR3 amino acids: CSARIGQEQYF. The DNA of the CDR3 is TGCAGTGCTAGAATCGGACAGGAGCAGTACTTC.

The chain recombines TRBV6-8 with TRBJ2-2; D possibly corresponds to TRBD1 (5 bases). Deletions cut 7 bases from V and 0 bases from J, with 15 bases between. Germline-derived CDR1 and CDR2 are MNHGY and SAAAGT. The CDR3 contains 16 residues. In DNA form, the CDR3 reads TGTGCCAGCATGGACACGGACAAGCCGAACACCGGGGAGCTGTTTTTT. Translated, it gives CASMDTDKPNTGELFF.

The CDR3 here is CAWSQDKKSQYF. The CDR3 nucleotides read TGTGCCTGGAGTCAGGACAAGAAGAGCCAGTACTTC. The chain employs TRBV30 and TRBJ2-5, with D possibly matching TRBD1 (5 bases). Germline CDR1 reads GTSNPN; CDR2 reads SVGIG (reference sequence). The CDR3 runs 12 residues. V was trimmed by 2 bases and J by 10 bases, leaving 14 bases between them. Full variable domain (outside the CDR3, taken from reference TRBV30 and TRBJ2-5): SQTIHQWPATLVQPVGSPLSLECTVEGTSNPNLYWYRQAAGRGLQLLFYSVGIGQISSEVPQNLSASRPQDRQFILSSKKLLLSDSGFYLCAWSQDKKSQYFGPGTRLLVL.

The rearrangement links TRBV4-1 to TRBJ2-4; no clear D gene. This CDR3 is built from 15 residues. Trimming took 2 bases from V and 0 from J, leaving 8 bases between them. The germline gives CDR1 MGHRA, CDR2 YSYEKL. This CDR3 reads CASSQLALAKNIQYF. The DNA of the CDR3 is TGCGCCAGCAGCCAACTCGCGTTAGCCAAAAACATTCAGTACTTC.

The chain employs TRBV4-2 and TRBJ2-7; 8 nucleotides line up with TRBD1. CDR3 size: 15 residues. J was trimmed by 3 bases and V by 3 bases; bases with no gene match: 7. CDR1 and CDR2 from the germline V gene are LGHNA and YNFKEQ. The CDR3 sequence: CASSQGTGRNYEQYF. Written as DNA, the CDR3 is TGTGCCAGCAGCCAGGGGACAGGCAGAAACTACGAGCAGTACTTC.

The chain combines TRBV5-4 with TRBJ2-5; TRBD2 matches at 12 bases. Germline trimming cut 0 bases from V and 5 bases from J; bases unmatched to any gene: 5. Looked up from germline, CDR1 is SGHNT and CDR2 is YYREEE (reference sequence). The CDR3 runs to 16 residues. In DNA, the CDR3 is TGTGCCAGCAGCTTGGCCCCGCTAGCGGGAGGGGAGACCCAGTACTTC. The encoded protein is CASSLAPLAGGETQYF.

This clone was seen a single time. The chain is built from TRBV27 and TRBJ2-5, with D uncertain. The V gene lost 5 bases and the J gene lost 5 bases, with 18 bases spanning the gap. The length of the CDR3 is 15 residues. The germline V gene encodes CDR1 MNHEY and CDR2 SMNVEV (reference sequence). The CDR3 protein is CASSPTTENYETQYF. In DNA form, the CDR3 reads TGTGCCAGCAGTCCGACGACGGAGAATTACGAGACCCAGTACTTC.

The CDR3 reads CASSPSVPYRVGRQETQYF. Written as DNA, the CDR3 is TGTGCCAGTAGTCCAAGCGTACCTTACAGGGTGGGGCGCCAAGAGACCCAGTACTTC. The rearrangement joins TRBV19 to TRBJ2-5, with a tentative D call TRBD1 (6 bases). CDR3 length equals 19 residues. V shed 5 bases and J shed 1 base, with 26 bases lying between them. Germline V gives CDR1 LNHDA, CDR2 SQIVND (reference sequence).

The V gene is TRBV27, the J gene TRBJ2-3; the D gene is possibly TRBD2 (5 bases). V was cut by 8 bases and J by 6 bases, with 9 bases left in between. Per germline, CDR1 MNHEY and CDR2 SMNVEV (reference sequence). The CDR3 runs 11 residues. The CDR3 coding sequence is TGTGCCAGCGGACTGCGGGATACGCAGTATTTT. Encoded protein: CASGLRDTQYF.

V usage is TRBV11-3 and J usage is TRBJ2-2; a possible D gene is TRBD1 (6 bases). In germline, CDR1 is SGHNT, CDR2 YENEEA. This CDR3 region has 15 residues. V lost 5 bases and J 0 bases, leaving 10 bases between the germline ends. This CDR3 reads CASSPGASNTGELFF. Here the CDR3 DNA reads TGTGCCAGCAGCCCAGGGGCCTCGAACACCGGGGAGCTGTTTTTT.

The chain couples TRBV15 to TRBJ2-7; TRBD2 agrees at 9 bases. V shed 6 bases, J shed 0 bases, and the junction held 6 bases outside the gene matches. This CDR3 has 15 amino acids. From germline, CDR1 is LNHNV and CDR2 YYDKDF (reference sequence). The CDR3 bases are TGTGCCACCAGGGAACGACTAGCGGTCTCCTACGAGCAGTACTTC. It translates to CATRERLAVSYEQYF.

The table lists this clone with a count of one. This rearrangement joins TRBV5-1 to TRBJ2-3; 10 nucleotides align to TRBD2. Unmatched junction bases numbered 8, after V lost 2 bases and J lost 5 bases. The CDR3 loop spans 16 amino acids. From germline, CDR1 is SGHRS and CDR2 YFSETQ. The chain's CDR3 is CASSFNSGGRKDTQYF. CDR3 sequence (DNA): TGCGCCAGCAGCTTCAATAGCGGGGGGAGGAAAGATACGCAGTATTTT.